The present entry profiles one TCR beta chain with its context. The target antigen is unknown. CDR1 and CDR2 from the germline V gene are SNHLY and FYNNEI. Trimming shortened V by 4 bases and J by 0 bases, and 12 bases separated the two germline ends. CDR3 length: 16 amino acids. The data derive from a study of shared clonotypes between healthy human individuals. Study processing details: Filtering differed since immunoSEQ provided only junctions, with no quality scores. The protocol was immunoSEQ multiplex PCR, while the TCRdb copy is restricted to in-frame clones and leaves out a portion. V and J calls and clone size are given by that table; D and trimming were obtained from the DNA. The sample has 900,000 to 1,200,000 clones, about 80% seen once; the top ten hold 0.55% to 0.7%. Study-wide results and caveats: In a handful of donors, about 5% of naive CD4 clonotypes appeared in common.

Sequencing was done on a sample of memory CD4+ T cells from PBMCs. Subset reported: CD45RA-negative fraction. V is TRBV2 and J is TRBJ2-2; perhaps TRBD2 as D (6 bases). This receptor was obtained from a young man in good health. Some clones in this sample may be carry-over from other donors' samples. This chain's CDR3 is CASSAFGTPNTGELFF. CDR3 bases: TGTGCCAGCAGTGCTTTTGGGACTCCGAACACCGGGGAGCTGTTTTTT.